This T cell receptor (beta chain) came from a study of ipilimumab plus nivolumab after autologous stem cell transplantation. Overall study context: A median of about 8 nivolumab and 5 or 6 ipilimumab doses were given.

Study-wide points: Per the authors, repertoire, Treg and microbiota data justify further study.

Checkpoint therapy with ipilimumab 1 mg/kg began 14 to 28 days after transplant. Patients received nivolumab 3 mg/kg at weeks 1, 4, 7, 10, then fortnightly to week 26. Germline CDR1 reads LNHDA; CDR2 reads SQIVND (reference sequence). V was cut by 3 bases and J by 0 bases, with 10 bases left in between. The CDR3 length is 15 residues. Note on this clone: As yet, its antigen is unknown.

The method was immunoSEQ multiplex PCR; TCRdb's version includes in-frame clones alone and lacks a portion of them. The data show about 15,000 clones, approximately 72% seen once. The source of this sequence is a male donor with primary mediastinal lymphoma. The chain combines TRBV19 with TRBJ2-3; D might be TRBD2 (6 bases). The input for sequencing was PBMCs, taken in a trial of ipilimumab plus nivolumab as post-transplant consolidation. The CDR3 here is CASSIGLASTDTQYF. DNA of the CDR3: TGTGCCAGTAGTATTGGGCTAGCGAGCACAGATACGCAGTATTTT.